The clone carrying this T cell receptor (beta chain) was seen a few times. Its target is not known. TCRdb ran MiXCR on the 5' RACE reads and lists one entry per CDR3 protein. In the table there are 550,000 to 750,000 distinct CDR3 sequences, roughly 13% of which are singletons. The data derive from a study of T cells after yellow fever vaccination. For the study at large: The SMART-Seq v4 Ultra Low Input method served to prepare the low-cell-number fractions. Study-wide results and limits: Clones that expanded after primary vaccination mostly reappeared after the booster (roughly 96% CD4, 80% to 90% CD8).

This TCR came from a man aged 25-45 years who received the YFV17D yellow fever vaccine. The sequencing used PBMCs, collected on the day of the yellow fever booster vaccination.

The DNA for the CDR3 is TGTGCCATCGCCCCTACAAGATCGGTCGAGCAGTACTTC. Protein sequence: CAIAPTRSVEQYF. The chain links TRBV10-3 to TRBJ2-7, with D unclear. Looked up from germline, CDR1 is ENHRY and CDR2 is SYGVKD. The V end lost 8 bases, the J end lost 6 bases, and 17 bases lay between the germline ends. CDR3 length: 13 residues.